The 22 T cell receptor beta chains in this list originate from one sample, sequenced in a study of T cell responses to AZD1222 COVID-19 vaccine. Sequencing used immunoSEQ multiplex PCR; TCRdb keeps in-frame clones, though not all of them. The sample records 110,000 to 150,000 clones, roughly 90% being singletons. The source material was peripheral blood, sampled on day 0 of AZD1222 vaccination. All receptors come from an adult in good health.

This clone is judged medium-sized. This chain connects TRBV27 to TRBJ1-1, with D possibly being TRBD1 (6 bases). CDR3 length equals 13 residues. The germline V gene encodes CDR1 MNHEY and CDR2 SMNVEV (reference sequence). V dropped 6 bases and J dropped 11 bases, with 19 bases sitting between them. In DNA, the CDR3 is TGTGCCAGCAGCCTACACCCCAGGGGTGGGGCTTTCTTT. It codes for CASSLHPRGGAFF.

The gene calls are TRBV28 and TRBJ1-5; D is ambiguous. V lost 3 bases and J 4 bases, leaving 4 bases between the germline ends. The V gene's germline CDR1 is MDHEN and CDR2 SYDVKM. The CDR3 is 12 amino acids. The CDR3 region is CASSFENQPQHF. CDR3 in DNA: TGTGCCAGCAGTTTTGAGAATCAGCCCCAGCATTTT.

The chain carries TRBV19 and TRBJ2-7; D possibly corresponds to TRBD2 (6 bases). CDR3 size: 16 residues. Deletions cut 7 bases from V and 5 bases from J, with 24 bases between. Looked up from germline, CDR1 is LNHDA and CDR2 is SQIVND (reference sequence). The CDR3 sequence is CASTHRGGLLPNEQYF. CDR3 bases: TGTGCCAGTACCCATCGAGGCGGACTACTCCCCAACGAGCAGTACTTC.

This clone has just a few counts. The chain carries TRBV29-1 and TRBJ2-3, with 8 positions matching TRBD1. The V segment lost 3 bases and the J segment 4 bases; nucleotides outside the gene matches: 3. Germline-derived CDR1 and CDR2 are SQVTM and ANQGSEA. The CDR3 is 13 amino acids. The CDR3 spells CSVDGRGPDTQYF. CDR3 bases: TGCAGCGTTGACGGCAGGGGGCCAGATACGCAGTATTTT.

This chain joins TRBV18 and TRBJ2-1; TRBD2 might be the D (6 bases). The CDR3 has 14 amino acids. The V end was cut by 3 bases, the J end by 8 bases, with 14 bases between. Germline V CDR1 and CDR2: KGHSH, LQKENI. CDR3 residues: CASSPLANAHEQFF. The CDR3 DNA is TGTGCCAGCTCACCCCTAGCGAATGCCCATGAGCAGTTCTTC.

V and J are TRBV25-1 and TRBJ1-1; the match to TRBD1 covers 11 bases. Germline assignment: CDR1 MGHDK and CDR2 SYGVNS. Trimming removed 5 bases from V and 6 bases from J; junction bases left unmatched: 8. This CDR3 contains 15 residues. The DNA of the CDR3 is TGTGCCAGCAGTCACCTCGGGACAGGGGGTTCTGAAGCTTTCTTT. This codes for CASSHLGTGGSEAFF.

This clone showed up just a few times. CDR3 DNA: TGTGCCAGCTACAATTTCGGACAGGGAGACACAGATACGCAGTATTTT. Its protein is CASYNFGQGDTDTQYF. V usage is TRBV5-4 and J usage is TRBJ2-3; TRBD1 agrees at 8 bases. There are 16 residues in the CDR3. CDR1 and CDR2 from the germline V gene are SGHNT and YYREEE (reference sequence). The junction had 12 bases not matched to a gene; V was cut back by 7 bases and J by 2 bases.

V is TRBV24-1 and J is TRBJ2-1; unclear D gene. The CDR3 is 15 amino acids. V shed 2 bases and J shed 7 bases, with 14 bases lying between them. Germline V CDR1 and CDR2: KGHDR, SFDVKD. In DNA form, the CDR3 reads TGTGCCACCAGTGATTCTCGGATGTTGGGTAATGAGCAGTTCTTC. Protein product: CATSDSRMLGNEQFF.

The V and J genes are TRBV11-2 and TRBJ2-1, with 11 nucleotides matching TRBD2. CDR3 size: 15 residues. Per the germline V gene, CDR1 is SGHAT and CDR2 is FQNNGV. V lost 7 bases to trimming and J lost 0 bases; unmatched junction nucleotides: 2. The CDR3 DNA reads TGTGCCAGCACCCTAGCGGGGGGCTCCTACAATGAGCAGTTCTTC. It yields the protein CASTLAGGSYNEQFF.

The CDR3 spells CASSQGWDRVTEAFF. The CDR3 nucleotides are TGCGCCAGCAGCCAAGGGTGGGACAGGGTCACTGAAGCTTTCTTT. The chain employs TRBV4-1 and TRBJ1-1; 9 nucleotides line up with TRBD1. The CDR3 spans 15 residues. The V gene's germline CDR1 is MGHRA and CDR2 YSYEKL. The ends lost 1 base at V and 4 bases at J; junction bases unmatched: 4.

CDR3 DNA sequence: TGTGCCAGCAGTTACTCCGGCAGGGTTCCTAATGAAAAACTGTTTTTT. This translates into CASSYSGRVPNEKLFF. The gene calls are TRBV6-5 and TRBJ1-4; possibly TRBD1 for D (5 bases). CDR1 and CDR2 (germline): MNHEY, SVGAGI. V dropped 0 bases and J dropped 3 bases, with 11 bases sitting between them. CDR3 size: 16 residues.

The CDR3 region has the DNA TGTGCCAGCTCACCGAGACAGGGCGGAGATCAGCCCCAGCATTTT. It is translated as CASSPRQGGDQPQHF. V usage is TRBV18 and J usage is TRBJ1-5; 7 bases line up with TRBD1. Trimming at V came to 3 bases and at J to 5 bases, leaving 7 bases not matched to a gene. Per the germline V gene, CDR1 is KGHSH and CDR2 is LQKENI. This CDR3 contains 15 residues.

The V and J genes are TRBV7-8 and TRBJ1-2; D possibly corresponds to TRBD1 (6 bases). V dropped 5 bases and J dropped 4 bases, with 14 bases sitting between them. The length of the CDR3 is 14 residues. CDR1 is SGHVS and CDR2 is FQNEAQ in the germline V gene. The CDR3 DNA follows: TGTGCCAGCAGCCACCTAACAGGGCCCTATGGCTACACCTTC. Its protein is CASSHLTGPYGYTF.

The V gene is TRBV3-1 (or the pseudogene TRBV3-2), the J gene TRBJ1-5; 8 bases map to TRBD1. The junction had 13 bases not matched to a gene; V was cut back by 0 bases and J by 0 bases. This CDR3 spans 20 amino acids. Per germline, CDR1 LGHDT and CDR2 YNNKEL (reference sequence). For the CDR3, the DNA is TGTGCCAGCAGCCAAGATCCTCGGACAGGGCTGAATTATAGCAATCAGCCCCAGCATTTT. Its protein is CASSQDPRTGLNYSNQPQHF.

In its sample, this clone was seen once. The chain recombines TRBV5-1 with TRBJ1-4; D is uncertain. V shed 1 base and J shed 6 bases, with 16 bases lying between them. The CDR3 covers 16 residues. Looked up from germline, CDR1 is SGHRS and CDR2 is YFSETQ. The CDR3 protein is CASSLFVPGGDEKLFF. In DNA, the CDR3 is TGCGCCAGCAGCTTGTTCGTGCCGGGAGGCGATGAAAAACTGTTTTTT.

This clone was counted a single time. V usage is TRBV7-9 and J usage is TRBJ2-7; the D is unclear. V dropped 5 bases and J dropped 2 bases, with 13 bases sitting between them. This CDR3 spans 14 amino acids. The V gene's germline CDR1 is SEHNR and CDR2 FQNEAQ (reference sequence). CDR3: CASSPPFGAYEQYF. For the CDR3, the DNA is TGTGCCAGCAGCCCACCTTTTGGTGCCTACGAGCAGTACTTC.

The chain joins TRBV21-1 to TRBJ1-5. TRBV21-1 is described as a pseudogene. The CDR3 covers 15 residues. The CDR3 is CASSKEGWFNQPQHF. The DNA of the CDR3 is TGTGCCAGCAGCAAAGAAGGATGGTTCAATCAGCCCCAGCATTTT.

The chain combines TRBV28 with TRBJ1-1; D remains ambiguous. This CDR3 spans 13 amino acids. The germline V gene has CDR1 MDHEN and CDR2 SYDVKM. CDR3 in DNA: TGTGCTTTGAGGACCGCCTCGGGCACTGAAGCTTTCTTT. It translates to CALRTASGTEAFF.

This clone was seen only once. The J gene is TRBJ1-3, the V gene TRBV30; no firm D call. Germline V gene data show CDR1 as GTSNPN and CDR2 as SVGIG (reference sequence). V shed 1 base and J shed 0 bases, with 10 bases lying between them. There are 15 residues in the CDR3. This CDR3 is CAWSARRISGNTIYF. The CDR3 DNA sequence: TGTGCCTGGAGTGCTAGACGGATCTCTGGAAACACCATATATTTT.

The gene calls are TRBV6-1 and TRBJ2-1; 12 bases are a match to TRBD2. V gave up 2 bases and J gave up 4 bases; unmatched junction bases: 3. CDR3 length: 16 residues. Germline values: CDR1 MNHNS, CDR2 SASEGT. The CDR3 loop is CASSESSGGAYNEQFF. The CDR3 DNA is TGTGCCAGCAGTGAATCTAGCGGGGGGGCATACAATGAGCAGTTCTTC.

This chain uses TRBV3-1 (or the pseudogene TRBV3-2) with TRBJ2-7; D not resolved. CDR3 length: 12 residues. Germline values: CDR1 LGHDT, CDR2 YNNKEL (reference sequence). Trimming shortened V by 1 base and J by 6 bases, and 7 bases separated the two germline ends. This CDR3 is CASSQGAGEQYF. CDR3 in DNA: TGTGCCAGCAGCCAAGGGGCCGGCGAGCAGTACTTC.

This clone was observed a single time. Here the CDR3 reads CASNKQPENTEAFF. The CDR3 DNA reads as TGTGCCAGCAATAAACAGCCGGAGAACACTGAAGCTTTCTTT. The chain links TRBV27 to TRBJ1-1; D unresolved. Germline lookup yields CDR1 MNHEY and CDR2 SMNVEV (reference sequence). The V end was cut by 7 bases, the J end by 1 base, with 13 bases between. This CDR3 contains 14 residues.